This TCR beta chain emerged from a study of blood T cell repertoires in COVID-19. The table lists this clone with a count of one. The method was immunoSEQ multiplex PCR; TCRdb's version includes in-frame clones alone and lacks a portion of them. The profile covers 230,000 or so clones, with 65% to 85% appearing a single time and approximately 4.8% taken by the ten largest. The CDR3 is made up of 14 amino acids. V dropped 4 bases and J dropped 9; count of bases not matched to a gene: 2. CDR1 and CDR2 (germline): SGHRS, YFSETQ. The chain is built from TRBV5-1 and TRBJ1-6; 12 bases are a match to TRBD1. This TCR was recovered from a man aged 45-65 years with active or convalescent COVID-19. Material: peripheral blood. The CDR3 DNA is TGCGCCAGCAGCCCGGGACAGGGGGCTTCACCCCTCCACTTT. Protein: CASSPGQGASPLHF.